This T cell receptor (beta chain) was retrieved from a study of T cell responses to AZD1222 COVID-19 vaccine. Broader study findings: Researchers took repertoire samples only after the peak T cell response had come. Donor demographics were predominantly white British with a female majority; clonal diversity may be underestimated.

About this clone: What it binds is not known.

Using immunoSEQ multiplex PCR, the repertoire was profiled, and TCRdb retains in-frame clones only, with some absent. The table lists 150,000 to 180,000 clones, approximately 91% of them singletons, with approximately 1.5% in the top ten. Between the trimmed V and J ends, which lost 5 bases and 5 bases, there was a span of 18 bases. The V gene's germline CDR1 is MGHRA and CDR2 YSYEKL. The CDR3 consists of 16 residues. The chain has TRBV4-1 and TRBJ1-4, with D hard to call. The clonotype was recovered from an adult who received the AZD1222 COVID-19 vaccine. Specimen: peripheral blood, collected 28 days after the second AZD1222 dose. In DNA, the CDR3 is TGCGCCAGCAGCAGCCCCCTAGTGACCTCCAATGAAAAACTGTTTTTT. Translating it yields CASSSPLVTSNEKLFF.